This record concerns one T cell receptor (beta chain) sequence. Its specificity is unknown. Recipients boosted at about 4 weeks or about 12 weeks are pooled. The sample belongs to a study of T cell responses to AZD1222 COVID-19 vaccine. General observations from the study: Donors were largely white British and mainly female; clonal diversity was possibly underestimated. Spike regions recognized by vaccine-associated CD4 TCRs spanned the protein, led by 160-218 and 743-854. Sampling that yielded the repertoires occurred only after the peak T cell response.

V was shortened by 5 bases and J by 4 bases, with 12 bases between the two germline ends. CDR1 is SGHNT and CDR2 is YYREEE in the germline V gene (reference sequence). CDR3 length equals 13 residues. Libraries were prepared by immunoSEQ multiplex PCR; TCRdb keeps only in-frame clonotypes and omits some of them. This table has 110,000 or so clones, around 86% appearing once. The sample was peripheral blood, taken 28 days after the second AZD1222 dose. The genes are TRBV5-4 and TRBJ1-2; TRBD1 is a possible D gene (6 bases). The TCR comes from an adult who received the AZD1222 COVID-19 vaccine. The CDR3 here is CASSWGRAYGYTF. The CDR3 DNA follows: TGTGCCAGCAGTTGGGGGCGGGCCTATGGCTACACCTTC.